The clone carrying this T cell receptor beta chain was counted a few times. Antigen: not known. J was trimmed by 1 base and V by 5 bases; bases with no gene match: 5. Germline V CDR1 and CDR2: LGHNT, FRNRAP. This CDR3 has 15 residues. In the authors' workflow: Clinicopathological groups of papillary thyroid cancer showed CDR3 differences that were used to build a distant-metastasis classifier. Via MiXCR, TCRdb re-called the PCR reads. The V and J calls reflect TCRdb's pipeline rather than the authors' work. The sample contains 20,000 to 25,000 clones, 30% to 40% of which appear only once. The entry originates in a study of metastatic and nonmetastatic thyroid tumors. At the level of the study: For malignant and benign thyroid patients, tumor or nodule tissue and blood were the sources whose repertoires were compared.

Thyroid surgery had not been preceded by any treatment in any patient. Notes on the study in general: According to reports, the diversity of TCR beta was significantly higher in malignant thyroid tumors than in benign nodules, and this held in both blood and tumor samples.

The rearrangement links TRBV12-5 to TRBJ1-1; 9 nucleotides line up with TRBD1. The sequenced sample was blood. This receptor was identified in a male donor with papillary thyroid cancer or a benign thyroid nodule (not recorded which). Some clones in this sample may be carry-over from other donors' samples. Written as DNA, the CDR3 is TGTGCTAGTGGTCCTGGGACAGGGACGAACACTGAAGCTTTCTTT. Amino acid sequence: CASGPGTGTNTEAFF.